The 23 T cell receptor beta chains in this list originate from one sample, sequenced in a study of memory CD4+ T cells and cytomegalovirus serostatus. Measured with immunoSEQ multiplex PCR; TCRdb has only the in-frame clones, and not every one. Among 30,000 to 45,000 clones listed, 70% to 85% were seen once. The sort gate was single viable CD3+CD4+CD8-CD45RO+ cells for memory CD4+ T cells. The sequenced sample consisted of memory CD4+ T cells from blood. These receptors were taken from an adult in good health and CMV-seropositive.

The CDR3 protein is CASSQDPLAGDRLYTGELFF. The CDR3, as DNA: TGTGCCAGCAGCCAAGATCCACTAGCGGGAGATCGACTATACACCGGGGAGCTGTTTTTT. This chain joins TRBV4-2 and TRBJ2-2; the match to TRBD2 covers 11 bases. The CDR3 spans 20 residues. Per germline, CDR1 LGHNA and CDR2 YNFKEQ. The V and J ends lost 0 bases and 3 bases, in that order; junction bases with no gene match: 12.

A few counts support this clone. The rearrangement links TRBV6-1 to TRBJ2-1; 12 bases are a match to TRBD2. Looked up from germline, CDR1 is MNHNS and CDR2 is SASEGT. The CDR3 is 15 residues long. The trim removed 2 bases at V and 6 bases at J, leaving 2 bases unmatched. The chain's CDR3 is CASSELAGGPNEQFF. DNA of the CDR3: TGTGCCAGCAGTGAACTAGCGGGAGGGCCCAATGAGCAGTTCTTC.

V usage is TRBV2 and J usage is TRBJ2-1; 7 bases map to TRBD2. The CDR3 has 14 amino acids. Germline lookup yields CDR1 SNHLY and CDR2 FYNNEI. The V gene end was trimmed by 7 bases and the J gene end by 8 bases; junction bases not matched to a gene: 11. Here the CDR3 reads CASTEAGGGDEQFF. CDR3 in DNA: TGTGCCAGCACCGAGGCTGGCGGGGGTGATGAGCAGTTCTTC. The variable domain in full, completed from reference TRBV2 and TRBJ2-1, reads EPEVTQTPSHQVTQMGQEVILRCVPISNHLYFYWYRQILGQKVEFLVSFYNNEISEKSEIFDDQFSVERPDGSNFTLKIRSTKLEDSAMYFCASTEAGGGDEQFFGPGTRLTVL.

As concerns this clone: Within the sample, other DNA sequences also encode this same CDR3. The chain has TRBV6-1 and TRBJ2-5, with TRBD2 identical over 11 bases. The V and J ends lost 2 bases and 1 base, in that order; junction bases with no gene match: 0. Per the germline V gene, CDR1 is MNHNS and CDR2 is SASEGT. This CDR3 has 15 residues. CDR3 in DNA: TGTGCCAGCAGTGAACTAGCGGGGGGCCAAGAGACCCAGTACTTC. Encoded protein: CASSELAGGQETQYF.

This chain joins TRBV12-5 and TRBJ2-2; D is possibly TRBD2 (6 bases). The CDR3 sequence is 14 residues long. Germline CDR1 is LGHNT and CDR2 is FRNRAP. The V end lost 4 bases, the J end lost 6 bases, and 12 bases lay between the germline ends. CDR3 bases: TGTGCTAGTGGTTACGACTGGGGGGCCGGGGAGCTGTTTTTT. As protein: CASGYDWGAGELFF.

V and J are TRBV27 and TRBJ2-7; TRBD1 aligns across 12 bases. Germline V gives CDR1 MNHEY, CDR2 SMNVEV (reference sequence). This CDR3 comprises 16 residues. J was trimmed by 4 bases and V by 7 bases; bases with no gene match: 11. The CDR3 DNA reads as TGTGCCAGCATCCAAACCGGGACAGGGGGCCCGTACGAGCAGTACTTC. Its translation: CASIQTGTGGPYEQYF.

The rearrangement joins TRBV6-5 to TRBJ2-2; 10 nucleotides agree with TRBD2. This CDR3 contains 13 residues. From germline, CDR1 is MNHEY and CDR2 SVGAGI. CDR3 protein: CVSGRADTGELFF. CDR3 bases: TGTGTAAGCGGGAGGGCCGACACCGGGGAGCTGTTTTTT.

This clone was observed a handful of times. The V and J genes are TRBV2 and TRBJ1-1, with 8 bases identical to TRBD1. Germline V gives CDR1 SNHLY, CDR2 FYNNEI. V trimming: 1 base; J trimming: 4 bases; junction bases outside the gene matches: 2. The CDR3 spans 14 residues. For the CDR3, the DNA is TGTGCCAGCAGTGAAGGCAGGGGGCTCACTGAAGCTTTCTTT. It specifies CASSEGRGLTEAFF.

The rearrangement joins TRBV27 to TRBJ1-2; tentative D call: TRBD1 (6 bases). The CDR3 is made up of 13 amino acids. V was shortened by 4 bases and J by 4 bases, with 10 bases between the two germline ends. Per the germline V gene, CDR1 is MNHEY and CDR2 is SMNVEV (reference sequence). The DNA for the CDR3 is TGTGCCAGCAGTTCCCTGACAGGCTATGGCTACACCTTC. This gives the protein CASSSLTGYGYTF.

The rearrangement joins TRBV5-1 to TRBJ2-1; TRBD2 matches at 11 bases. CDR1 SGHRS and CDR2 YFSETQ come from the germline V gene. V lost 0 bases and J lost 6; bases outside the gene matches: 2. This CDR3 spans 15 amino acids. The CDR3 bases are TGCGCCAGCAGCTTGGGGGGGACTAGCGGCAATGAGCAGTTCTTC. Encoded protein: CASSLGGTSGNEQFF.

The genes are TRBV29-1 and TRBJ2-1; 9 bases are a match to TRBD2. Germline V gives CDR1 SQVTM, CDR2 ANQGSEA. Trimming at V came to 3 bases and at J to 8 bases, leaving 14 bases not matched to a gene. The CDR3 is 16 residues long. The CDR3 DNA reads TGCAGCGTTGATGGATTTGGGCGGGAGGGCGGAGATGAGCAGTTCTTC. This gives the protein CSVDGFGREGGDEQFF.

As to this clone: Its ends do not fully match the called genes, so a read error is possible. The J gene is TRBJ2-7, the V gene TRBV7-2, with D tentatively TRBD1 (5 bases). From germline, CDR1 is SGHTA and CDR2 FQGNSA. The CDR3 has 13 residues. The CDR3, as DNA: TGTGCCAGCAGCTTAGACGGCGCAGCCCACAAGGGGTTC. This translates into CASSLDGAAHKGF.

V and J are TRBV19 and TRBJ2-5; 7 bases align to TRBD1. This CDR3 has 13 residues. Germline V gene lookup returns CDR1 LNHDA and CDR2 SQIVND (reference sequence). Germline trimming cut 6 bases from V and 5 bases from J; bases unmatched to any gene: 6. CDR3: CASSQTGVETQYF. The CDR3 bases are TGTGCCAGTAGCCAAACAGGGGTCGAGACCCAGTACTTC. The variable domain in full, with the rest retrieved from reference TRBV19 and TRBJ2-5, is DGGITQSPKYLFRKEGQNVTLSCEQNLNHDAMYWYRQDPGQGLRLIYYSQIVNDFQKGDIAEGYSVSREKKESFPLTVTSAQKNPTAFYLCASSQTGVETQYFGPGTRLLVL.

The rearrangement joins TRBV7-8 to TRBJ1-6, with D uncertain. Germline V gives CDR1 SGHVS, CDR2 FQNEAQ. The CDR3 runs 17 residues. V shed 2 bases and J shed 0 bases, with 11 bases lying between them. DNA for the CDR3: TGTGCCAGCAGCTTATCAGGCAGGCTCTCCTATAATTCACCCCTCCACTTT. Its protein product is CASSLSGRLSYNSPLHF.

This chain joins TRBV28 and TRBJ2-1, with 9 positions matching TRBD2. V was pared by 7 bases and J by 7 bases, with 8 bases of the junction left unmatched. CDR3 length: 14 residues. Germline-derived CDR1 and CDR2 are MDHEN and SYDVKM. CDR3 in DNA: TGTGCCAGCACCGCGGGGGGGGGCGGGAATGAGCAGTTCTTC. Residues: CASTAGGGGNEQFF.

This chain connects TRBV6-6 to TRBJ1-2; TRBD1 aligns across 11 bases. CDR1 is MNHNY, CDR2 SVGAGI, per germline (reference sequence). This CDR3 spans 16 amino acids. Trimming took 2 bases from V and 6 from J; bases not matched to a gene: 8. CDR3 residues: CASSYEPGTGGDGYTF. The CDR3 DNA reads TGTGCCAGCAGTTACGAACCCGGGACAGGGGGGGATGGCTACACCTTC.

The rearrangement uses TRBV25-1 and TRBJ2-7; 8 bases fit TRBD1. CDR3 length: 15 residues. Losses at the gene ends were 5 bases for V and 3 bases for J; bases not matched to a gene: 9. Germline CDR1 and CDR2: MGHDK and SYGVNS. In DNA form, the CDR3 reads TGTGCCAGCAGTCCCCTAGGACAGGGATTCTACGAGCAGTACTTC. Amino acid sequence: CASSPLGQGFYEQYF.

The CDR3 bases are TGTGCCAGCAGCTTTAGGGTATCCGGGGAGCTGTTTTTT. It encodes CASSFRVSGELFF. The rearrangement links TRBV7-2 to TRBJ2-2; no clear D. The CDR3 contains 13 residues. The V end was cut by 3 bases, the J end by 6 bases, with 8 bases between. CDR1 and CDR2 (germline): SGHTA, FQGNSA.

V and J are TRBV5-1 and TRBJ2-5; D unclear. V was pared by 2 bases and J by 7 bases, with 12 bases between. CDR3 size: 13 residues. The germline V gene encodes CDR1 SGHRS and CDR2 YFSETQ. CDR3 DNA sequence: TGCGCCAGCAGCTTAGGGTGGCTGGGGACCCAGTACTTC. The encoded protein is CASSLGWLGTQYF.

This chain uses TRBV5-4 with TRBJ1-1; 7 bases are shared with TRBD1. Trimming removed 3 bases from V and 1 base from J; junction bases left unmatched: 0. In germline, CDR1 is SGHNT, CDR2 YYREEE (reference sequence). CDR3 length: 13 amino acids. DNA for the CDR3: TGTGCCAGCAGCTGGGACAGGAACACTGAAGCTTTCTTT. Amino acid sequence: CASSWDRNTEAFF.

CDR3 DNA sequence: TGTGCCAGCCGCCTAACTATACGGGGCGACTATGGCTACACCTTC. It translates to CASRLTIRGDYGYTF. V is TRBV5-6 and J is TRBJ1-2; TRBD1 might be the D (5 bases). V was shortened by 7 bases and J by 3 bases, with 19 bases between the two germline ends. Germline V gives CDR1 SGHDT, CDR2 YYEEEE. The CDR3 is made up of 15 amino acids.

The chain has TRBV5-1 and TRBJ2-2, with 12 bases matching TRBD2. V lost 4 bases, J lost 0 bases, and 1 base stayed unmatched. This CDR3 region has 16 residues. Germline lookup yields CDR1 SGHRS and CDR2 YFSETQ. This chain's CDR3 is CASSRTSGTNTGELFF. The CDR3 DNA reads TGCGCCAGCAGCCGGACTAGCGGGACGAACACCGGGGAGCTGTTTTTT.

The chain links TRBV7-2 to TRBJ1-4, with D possibly matching TRBD1 (5 bases). This CDR3 comprises 16 residues. V lost 1 base to trimming and J lost 3 bases, with 12 bases between them. Germline assignment: CDR1 SGHTA and CDR2 FQGNSA. For the CDR3, the DNA is TGTGCCAGCAGCTTAGAAGGGACGATTGCTAATGAAAAACTGTTTTTT. Translated: CASSLEGTIANEKLFF.